Shown below are 22 T cell receptor beta chains from a single sample sequenced in a study of blood T cells in healthy people across ages. The authors ran a second PCR of about 6 to 11 cycles using a sample-barcoded 5' primer and a J-beta primer mix. Each CDR3 protein gets one entry after TCRdb re-called the 5' RACE reads with MiXCR. Among 780,000 or so distinct CDR3 sequences, roughly three fifths were seen once, and the ten largest hold around 25%. What was sequenced was blood. Receptors were obtained from a man in his forties in good health.

This clonotype was counted between two and nine times. V and J are TRBV28 and TRBJ2-7; D unclear. The CDR3 sequence is 12 residues long. V lost 3 bases, J lost 3 bases, and 6 bases lay in between. Germline V CDR1 and CDR2: MDHEN, SYDVKM. The CDR3 coding sequence is TGTGCCAGCAGTTTTGAGCACTACGAGCAGTACTTC. Translation: CASSFEHYEQYF.

The chain links TRBV6-6 to TRBJ2-7; the match to TRBD1 covers 9 bases. Germline loops: CDR1 MNHNY, CDR2 SVGAGI (reference sequence). The CDR3 spans 17 residues. The J segment lost 6 bases and the V segment lost 0 bases, leaving 12 bases of the junction unmatched. The chain's CDR3 is CASSYSGQGSRALEQYF. The DNA for the CDR3 is TGTGCCAGCAGTTACTCTGGACAGGGGAGTCGGGCACTCGAGCAGTACTTC.

In this sample, this clonotype turned up a few times. The chain recombines TRBV3-1 with TRBJ2-1; 8 bases line up with TRBD1. Trimming removed 0 bases from V and 12 bases from J; junction bases left unmatched: 7. This CDR3 is 14 amino acids long. Germline V gene sequence: CDR1 LGHDT, CDR2 YNNKEL (reference sequence). CDR3 amino acids: CASSQEADRGGQFF. In DNA, the CDR3 is TGTGCCAGCAGCCAAGAAGCCGACAGGGGTGGGCAGTTCTTC.

This clonotype was found a few times. The chain employs TRBV20-1 and TRBJ2-1, with 10 bases matching TRBD2. The V gene end was trimmed by 6 bases and the J gene end by 8 bases; junction bases not matched to a gene: 13. Germline CDR1 reads DFQATT; CDR2 reads SNEGSKA (reference sequence). There are 15 residues in the CDR3. The CDR3 bases are TGCAGTGCCAGAAGTCAGCGGGGGGGCCGAGATGAGCAGTTCTTC. Translation: CSARSQRGGRDEQFF.

The chain employs TRBV4-3 and TRBJ2-2; 7 bases map to TRBD1. V gave up 4 bases and J gave up 7 bases; unmatched junction bases: 3. CDR1 is LGHNA, CDR2 YSLEER, per germline. CDR3 size: 13 residues. CDR3 in amino acids: CASSPRQGGELFF. CDR3 nucleotides: TGCGCCAGCAGCCCGAGACAGGGCGGGGAGCTGTTTTTT.

This clonotype was observed once. The genes are TRBV20-1 and TRBJ2-4; TRBD2 aligns across 15 bases. The DNA end is a closer match to TRBJ2-7, so the J assignment may be wrong. There are 21 residues in the CDR3. CDR1 is DFQATT and CDR2 is SNEGSKA in the germline V gene (reference sequence). In nucleotides, the CDR3 is TGCAGTGCTAGTCCGCACTCCCCGGGACTAGCGGGAGGTGGAGGGTTCTACGAGCAGTACTTC. Amino acid sequence: CSASPHSPGLAGGGGFYEQYF.

This chain links TRBV3-1 with TRBJ1-1; unclear D gene. V shed 4 bases and J shed 2 bases, with 11 bases lying between them. CDR1 and CDR2 (germline): LGHDT, YNNKEL (reference sequence). The CDR3 is 14 amino acids. In DNA form, the CDR3 reads TGTGCCAGCAGCCGCGAACCGGGAAACACTGAAGCTTTCTTT. Translated: CASSREPGNTEAFF.

The V gene is TRBV5-6, the J gene TRBJ2-4; the D is unclear. The CDR3 runs 17 residues. The germline CDR1 and CDR2 sequences are SGHDT and YYEEEE. V was trimmed by 0 bases and J by 3 bases, leaving 16 bases between them. The CDR3 spells CASSLGILDLGKNIQYF. CDR3 DNA: TGTGCCAGCAGCTTGGGTATCTTGGATCTCGGCAAAAACATTCAGTACTTC.

Here the CDR3 DNA reads TGTGCCATCAGTAGGACTAGCTTTAGCACAGATACGCAGTATTTT. Translated, it gives CAISRTSFSTDTQYF. The gene calls are TRBV10-3 and TRBJ2-3; 8 nucleotides line up with TRBD2. V was clipped by 5 bases and J by 0 bases; unmatched bases: 4. The CDR3 spans 15 residues. Germline values: CDR1 ENHRY, CDR2 SYGVKD.

This clonotype has just a few counts. This may come from a read error, since a much larger clone is one base off. The V call is TRBV20-1, the J call TRBJ2-4; 8 positions agree with TRBD2. CDR3 length: 15 residues. The germline gives CDR1 DFQATT, CDR2 SNEGSKA (reference sequence). Germline trimming cut 4 bases from V and 13 bases from J; bases unmatched to any gene: 18. CDR3 nucleotide sequence: TGCAGTGCTACCAAACCCAGCGGGAGCGACAATGAGCAGTACTTC. Residues: CSATKPSGSDNEQYF.

This clonotype was counted a single time. V is TRBV7-8 and J is TRBJ1-5; D uncertain. The CDR3 spans 15 residues. Trimming removed 1 base from V and 3 bases from J, with 10 bases in between. Germline V gene lookup returns CDR1 SGHVS and CDR2 FQNEAQ. CDR3 sequence: CASSLDGQVNQPQHF. The CDR3 region has the DNA TGTGCCAGCAGCTTAGATGGCCAGGTCAATCAGCCCCAGCATTTT. The full variable domain, in which reference TRBV7-8 and TRBJ1-5 provide the parts outside the CDR3, is GAGVSQSPRYKVAKRGQDVALRCDPISGHVSLFWYQQALGQGPEFLTYFQNEAQLDKSGLPSDRFFAERPEGSVSTLKIQRTQQEDSAVYLCASSLDGQVNQPQHFGDGTRLSIL.

The V call is TRBV7-9, the J call TRBJ1-2; possible D gene TRBD1, 6 bases. Between the trimmed V and J ends, which lost 5 bases and 6 bases, there was a span of 16 bases. The CDR3 runs 14 residues. Germline-derived CDR1 and CDR2 are SEHNR and FQNEAQ (reference sequence). The CDR3 DNA reads as TGTGCCAGCAGCCCCGAGAACAGGGTTGATGGCTACACCTTC. Its translation is CASSPENRVDGYTF.

Only a few counts were recorded for this clonotype. V is TRBV6-5 and J is TRBJ2-3, with no clear D. Germline lookup yields CDR1 MNHEY and CDR2 SVGAGI. The CDR3 sequence is 14 residues long. Trimming stripped 2 bases from V and 3 bases from J, with 9 bases between. The CDR3 here is CASSYGTATDTQYF. CDR3 in DNA: TGTGCCAGCAGTTACGGCACGGCTACAGATACGCAGTATTTT.

Only a few counts were recorded for this clonotype. The chain carries TRBV20-1 and TRBJ1-2; D unclear. V lost 0 bases and J lost 8, with 16 bases in between. CDR1 and CDR2 (germline): DFQATT, SNEGSKA (reference sequence). This CDR3 spans 14 amino acids. The CDR3 is CSARDGGPSHGYTF. CDR3 nucleotides: TGCAGTGCTAGAGATGGTGGGCCTTCCCACGGCTACACCTTC.

The chain joins TRBV28 to TRBJ2-3; TRBD1 aligns across 7 bases. Per germline, CDR1 MDHEN and CDR2 SYDVKM. After removal of 6 bases from V and 6 bases from J, the junction contained 3 bases not matched to a gene. This CDR3 is 12 amino acids long. For the CDR3, the DNA is TGTGCCAGCAGGATGACAGGGGATACGCAGTATTTT. This encodes CASRMTGDTQYF.

The V and J genes are TRBV18 and TRBJ1-2; D remains ambiguous. The CDR3 contains 15 residues. V dropped 4 bases and J dropped 3 bases, with 15 bases sitting between them. CDR1 and CDR2 from the germline V gene are KGHSH and LQKENI. This chain's CDR3 is CASSRTRGADYGYTF. The CDR3 DNA reads as TGTGCCAGCTCACGAACACGGGGAGCGGACTATGGCTACACCTTC.

This clonotype was found a few times. The V gene is TRBV20-1, the J gene TRBJ1-2; 8 nucleotides align to TRBD1. There are 14 residues in the CDR3. Germline values: CDR1 DFQATT, CDR2 SNEGSKA (reference sequence). V lost 6 bases to trimming and J lost 8 bases; unmatched junction nucleotides: 14. The CDR3 DNA reads TGCAGTGCATTTCCAGGGGGCGCGGCGTACGGCTACACCTTC. Residues: CSAFPGGAAYGYTF.

V usage is TRBV29-1 and J usage is TRBJ2-7; 12 bases align to TRBD2. With V trimmed by 6 bases and J by 2 bases, 5 bases remained unmatched. The germline gives CDR1 SQVTM, CDR2 ANQGSEA. The CDR3 extends over 14 amino acids. CDR3 protein: CSVVTSGGTYEQYF. The CDR3 coding sequence is TGCAGCGTCGTGACTAGCGGGGGTACCTACGAGCAGTACTTC.

The chain carries TRBV29-1 and TRBJ1-4; D remains ambiguous. This CDR3 is built from 17 residues. The V end was cut by 2 bases, the J end by 3 bases, with 19 bases between. Germline V CDR1 and CDR2: SQVTM, ANQGSEA. The chain's CDR3 is CSVEIMGFGQPNEKLFF. CDR3 DNA sequence: TGCAGCGTTGAAATCATGGGTTTCGGCCAGCCTAATGAAAAACTGTTTTTT. Supplemented by reference TRBV29-1 and TRBJ1-4, the full variable domain reads SAVISQKPSRDICQRGTSLTIQCQVDSQVTMMFWYRQQPGQSLTLIATANQGSEATYESGFVIDKFPISRPNLTFSTLTVSNMSPEDSSIYLCSVEIMGFGQPNEKLFFGSGTQLSVL.

The CDR3 here is CASSMDRVPSTDTQYF. The DNA for the CDR3 is TGTGCCAGCAGCATGGACAGGGTCCCTAGCACAGATACGCAGTATTTT. The chain joins TRBV7-3 to TRBJ2-3, with 8 positions matching TRBD1. CDR1 SGHTA and CDR2 FQGTGA come from the germline V gene. The CDR3 has 16 residues. Trimming removed 5 bases from V and 0 bases from J; junction bases left unmatched: 7.

The chain's CDR3 is CSARETDRPFYEQYF. CDR3 DNA sequence: TGCAGTGCTAGGGAGACGGACCGTCCTTTTTACGAGCAGTACTTC. The chain recombines TRBV20-1 with TRBJ2-7; D is ambiguous. This CDR3 spans 15 amino acids. Per the germline V gene, CDR1 is DFQATT and CDR2 is SNEGSKA (reference sequence). Trimming removed 3 bases at V and 4 bases at J, with 19 bases between.

The chain employs TRBV12-3 or TRBV12-4 and TRBJ1-5; the D gene is possibly TRBD1 (5 bases). Trimming took 6 bases from V and 0 from J, leaving 9 bases between them. CDR3 length: 14 amino acids. The CDR3 DNA follows: TGTGCCAGCAGAAGGGACGTTAGCAATCAGCCCCAGCATTTT. Its protein is CASRRDVSNQPQHF.